The clone carrying this T cell receptor (beta chain) was detected a few times. Its antigen remains unidentified. Clones were sequenced by immunoSEQ multiplex PCR, and TCRdb holds only the in-frame ones, with some missing. Of roughly 83,000 clones listed, roughly 84% are singletons. This sample stems from a study of OX40 agonist ivuxolimab in advanced cancers. General study points: In the 0.1-3.0 mg/kg groups, partial responders showed among the lowest expansion. In the 0.1 to 3.0 mg/kg range, CD4+ and CD8+ blood T cells had expanded clonally by week 6.

Germline trimming cut 0 bases from V and 1 base from J; bases unmatched to any gene: 7. Germline values: CDR1 SGHRS, CDR2 YFSETQ. The CDR3 is 17 residues long. The material was CD4+ or CD8+ T cells sorted from blood, obtained in a trial of the OX40 agonist ivuxolimab. The TCR comes from an adult with an advanced solid tumor such as melanoma, head and neck, liver or kidney cancer. The chain joins TRBV5-1 to TRBJ1-3, with 7 bases lining up with TRBD1. CDR3 sequence (DNA): TGCGCCAGCAGCTTGGACCAGGGGGGGCTTTCTGGAAACACCATATATTTT. Translated: CASSLDQGGLSGNTIYF. Full variable domain (outside the CDR3, taken from reference TRBV5-1 and TRBJ1-3): KAGVTQTPRYLIKTRGQQVTLSCSPISGHRSVSWYQQTPGQGLQFLFEYFSETQRNKGNFPGRFSGRQFSNSRSEMNVSTLELGDSALYLCASSLDQGGLSGNTIYFGEGSWLTVV.